A single sample is the source of the 22 T cell receptor beta chains below, sequenced in a study of blood T cells in healthy people across ages. A second PCR, run for roughly 7 to 12 cycles, used a sample-barcoded 5' primer plus a J-beta primer mix. TCRdb fed the 5' RACE reads into MiXCR, producing one record per CDR3 protein. The profile shows around 650,000 distinct CDR3 sequences, roughly 43% of them singletons. Sequences were obtained from blood. Source of these receptors: a man at least 80 years old in good health.

The rearrangement joins TRBV3-1 to TRBJ2-4; D is undetermined. Germline V CDR1 and CDR2: LGHDT, YNNKEL (reference sequence). The CDR3 totals 16 residues. Trimming shortened V by 0 bases and J by 2 bases, and 11 bases separated the two germline ends. In nucleotides, the CDR3 is TGTGCCAGCAGCCAAGAGGTCAGCATGTCCAAAAACATTCAGTACTTC. This encodes CASSQEVSMSKNIQYF. The variable domain in full, completed from reference TRBV3-1 and TRBJ2-4, reads DTAVSQTPKYLVTQMGNDKSIKCEQNLGHDTMYWYKQDSKKFLKIMFSYNNKELIINETVPNRFSPKSPDKAHLNLHINSLELGDSAVYFCASSQEVSMSKNIQYFGAGTRLSVL.

This clonotype was found a few times. V and J are TRBV7-2 and TRBJ2-7; 8 nucleotides agree with TRBD2. V shed 5 bases, J shed 2 bases, and the junction held 11 bases outside the gene matches. CDR3 length equals 16 residues. Germline V CDR1 and CDR2: SGHTA, FQGNSA. CDR3 DNA: TGTGCCAGCAGCCCCCTAGCGGGTCGGTTCCCCTACGAGCAGTACTTC. Its protein product is CASSPLAGRFPYEQYF. The whole variable domain, remainder taken from reference TRBV7-2 and TRBJ2-7, is GAGVSQSPSNKVTEKGKDVELRCDPISGHTALYWYRQSLGQGLEFLIYFQGNSAPDKSGLPSDRFSAERTGGSVSTLTIQRTQQEDSAVYLCASSPLAGRFPYEQYFGPGTRLTVT.

This clonotype was found a few times. An end of the junction differs from the germline gene, which may be a read error. The gene calls are TRBV10-1 and TRBJ2-1; possible D gene TRBD1, 6 bases. Germline V gives CDR1 WNHNN, CDR2 SYGVQD (reference sequence). The CDR3 loop spans 14 amino acids. For the CDR3, the DNA is TGCGCCAGCAGTGAGTCGAGGGGGTACAGTGAGCAGTTCTTC. Translating gives CASSESRGYSEQFF.

Here the CDR3 reads CASSQGLQGSNEKLFF. The DNA for the CDR3 is TGCGCCAGCAGCCAAGGACTACAGGGGTCTAATGAAAAACTGTTTTTT. The chain combines TRBV4-3 with TRBJ1-4; 7 bases map to TRBD1. Germline CDR1 reads LGHNA; CDR2 reads YSLEER. CDR3 length: 16 amino acids. J gave up 3 bases and V 1 base, and 5 bases lay outside the gene matches.

The rearrangement links TRBV20-1 to TRBJ2-5; TRBD2 matches at 12 bases. V shed 7 bases and J 5 bases; nucleotides not matched to a gene: 14. The germline V gene has CDR1 DFQATT and CDR2 SNEGSKA (reference sequence). CDR3 length equals 16 residues. The CDR3 coding sequence is TGCAGTGGGACGACTAGCGGGGGTAGATATGGGGAGACCCAGTACTTC. Protein product: CSGTTSGGRYGETQYF.

Concerning this clonotype: One end of the junction varies from germline; a read error may be responsible. The V gene is TRBV7-2, the J gene TRBJ1-4; unclear D gene. The germline gives CDR1 SGHTA, CDR2 FQGNSA. The CDR3 length is 13 residues. The CDR3 DNA follows: TGTGCCAGCAGCGTAGCGCTCGGGGAAAAACTGTTTTTT. Translated, it gives CASSVALGEKLFF.

This clonotype occurred a few times. The chain links TRBV7-6 to TRBJ2-3; 7 bases align to TRBD2. The germline gives CDR1 SGHVS, CDR2 FNYEAQ. V was pared by 3 bases and J by 4 bases, with 7 bases of the junction left unmatched. The CDR3 loop spans 15 amino acids. In DNA, the CDR3 is TGTGCCAGCAGCTTTCGAAGCGGGACCCCAGATACGCAGTATTTT. Its protein is CASSFRSGTPDTQYF.

CDR3 DNA: TGTGCCAGCTACACCTTGGGGACTAGCGGGATAGAGGCTGACAGGGAGACCCAGTACTTC. Translation: CASYTLGTSGIEADRETQYF. The chain joins TRBV21-1 to TRBJ2-7; the D call of TRBD2 is as the table states it, not checked on the DNA. The DNA matches TRBJ2-5 better at its end, which makes the J call doubtful. TRBV21-1 constitutes a pseudogene. The CDR3 loop spans 20 amino acids.

The sample holds a few counts of this clonotype. The rearrangement joins TRBV7-9 to TRBJ1-4; weak D call: TRBD1 (5 bases). Germline CDR1 and CDR2: SEHNR and FQNEAQ (reference sequence). The CDR3 is 15 amino acids. V was pared by 5 bases and J by 7 bases, with 17 bases between. CDR3 protein: CASSTVGRRGEKLFF. DNA for the CDR3: TGTGCCAGCAGCACAGTGGGGCGGCGGGGTGAAAAACTGTTTTTT.

This chain connects TRBV20-1 to TRBJ2-7, with no clear D. The CDR3 is made up of 14 amino acids. V was pared by 0 bases and J by 2 bases, with 11 bases between. CDR1 and CDR2 from the germline V gene are DFQATT and SNEGSKA (reference sequence). DNA for the CDR3: TGCAGTGCTAGAGATCCTTCCAGGCCCTACGAGCAGTACTTC. This codes for CSARDPSRPYEQYF.

Notes on this clonotype: The junction departs from germline at one end; a sequencing error may be responsible. In DNA form, the CDR3 reads TGTGCCAGCAGATTAGCGGGAGCCTCCTACAATGAGCAGTTCTTC. Residues: CASRLAGASYNEQFF. The V call is TRBV7-2, the J call TRBJ2-1; 9 bases line up with TRBD2. Germline CDR1 and CDR2: SGHTA and FQGNSA. The CDR3 has 15 residues.

This clonotype turned up a few times. The V and J genes are TRBV29-1 and TRBJ1-3; no reliable D call. From germline, CDR1 is SQVTM and CDR2 ANQGSEA. The CDR3 has 13 residues. The V end was cut by 5 bases, the J end by 8 bases, with 16 bases between. CDR3 in DNA: TGCAGCGTTACAGTTCCCCTATGGGACACCATATATTTT. It specifies CSVTVPLWDTIYF.

This chain links TRBV20-1 with TRBJ2-3; TRBD2 might be the D (6 bases). Between the trimmed V and J ends, which lost 0 bases and 0 bases, there was a span of 19 bases. The CDR3 runs 18 residues. Per the germline V gene, CDR1 is DFQATT and CDR2 is SNEGSKA (reference sequence). CDR3 nucleotides: TGCAGTGCTAGAGATTGGGTCGTCGGGAGTTTCAGCACAGATACGCAGTATTTT. It yields the protein CSARDWVVGSFSTDTQYF.

This clonotype was seen only once. The chain employs TRBV4-3 and TRBJ2-2, with 12 bases identical to TRBD2. V lost 0 bases and J lost 6; bases outside the gene matches: 8. Germline values: CDR1 LGHNA, CDR2 YSLEER. CDR3 length: 18 amino acids. CDR3 bases: TGCGCCAGCAGCCAAGAAGGATGGCTAGCGGGGGGGTCCGGGGAGCTGTTTTTT. Its protein product is CASSQEGWLAGGSGELFF.

The chain has TRBV7-2 and TRBJ1-1; 8 nucleotides agree with TRBD1. Unmatched junction bases numbered 6, after V lost 2 bases and J lost 4 bases. Per the germline V gene, CDR1 is SGHTA and CDR2 is FQGNSA. The CDR3 has 15 amino acids. CDR3 protein: CASSLQGADGTEAFF. As DNA, the CDR3 is TGTGCCAGCAGCTTACAGGGGGCCGACGGCACTGAAGCTTTCTTT.

In regard to this clonotype: One junction end disagrees with the germline gene, perhaps due to a read error. The chain joins TRBV7-9 to TRBJ2-7, with a possible D match to TRBD1 (5 bases). CDR3 length: 14 amino acids. The germline CDR1 and CDR2 sequences are SEHNR and FQNEAQ (reference sequence). CDR3: CVSSLREQAYEQYF. The DNA for the CDR3 is TGTGTCAGCAGCTTAAGGGAACAGGCTTACGAGCAGTACTTC.

The chain joins TRBV11-2 to TRBJ1-3; tentative D call: TRBD1 (5 bases). This CDR3 region has 15 residues. The V end was cut by 4 bases, the J end by 2 bases, with 12 bases between. Germline loops: CDR1 SGHAT, CDR2 FQNNGV. Written as DNA, the CDR3 is TGTGCCAGCAGCTACCGTGGGGGAGCTGGAAACACCATATATTTT. Its translation: CASSYRGGAGNTIYF.

The chain uses TRBV12-3 or TRBV12-4 and TRBJ2-1; 10 bases fit TRBD2. The CDR3 consists of 18 residues. Unmatched junction bases numbered 17, after V lost 6 bases and J lost 6 bases. CDR3 sequence reads: CASRRLGDAAGGTNEQFF. The CDR3 nucleotides are TGTGCCAGCAGAAGGCTCGGGGACGCAGCGGGGGGGACCAATGAGCAGTTCTTC.

V and J are TRBV6-1 and TRBJ2-7, with TRBD1 matching 11 bases. The DNA end favors TRBJ2-5, so the J call may be wrong. The CDR3 sequence is 16 residues long. Germline V gene sequence: CDR1 MNHNS, CDR2 SASEGT. Written as DNA, the CDR3 is TGTGCCAGCAGTGTCCGTGGACAGGGGGCGGGAGAGACCCAGTACTTC. The encoded protein is CASSVRGQGAGETQYF.

V is TRBV6-5 and J is TRBJ1-2, with a tentative D call TRBD1 (5 bases). V lost 5 bases, J lost 11 bases, and 15 bases lay in between. Germline V gives CDR1 MNHEY, CDR2 SVGAGI. The CDR3 runs to 12 residues. The CDR3 coding sequence is TGTGCCAGCAGTCCACGACAGAGAGAATACACCTTC. Translation: CASSPRQREYTF.

The V gene is TRBV5-6, the J gene TRBJ2-1; 9 positions match TRBD1. CDR3 size: 15 residues. V lost 4 bases, J lost 9 bases, and 11 bases stayed unmatched. The germline CDR1 and CDR2 sequences are SGHDT and YYEEEE. The CDR3 DNA reads TGTGCCAGCAGCAGGGACAGGGTTAGGACCGTTGAGCAGTTCTTC. It specifies CASSRDRVRTVEQFF. The whole variable domain, filled in from reference TRBV5-6 and TRBJ2-1, reads DAGVTQSPTHLIKTRGQQVTLRCSPKSGHDTVSWYQQALGQGPQFIFQYYEEEERQRGNFPDRFSGHQFPNYSSELNVNALLLGDSALYLCASSRDRVRTVEQFFGPGTRLTVL.

This clonotype was seen a few times. This chain connects TRBV20-1 to TRBJ2-1; the match to TRBD2 covers 10 bases. CDR3 length: 15 residues. The V and J ends lost 0 bases and 8 bases, in that order; junction bases with no gene match: 7. From germline, CDR1 is DFQATT and CDR2 SNEGSKA (reference sequence). This CDR3 is CSARDQRGGLDEQFF. DNA for the CDR3: TGCAGTGCTAGAGACCAGCGGGGGGGCCTCGATGAGCAGTTCTTC.